The T cell receptor beta chain under discussion was sequenced for a study of shared clonotypes between healthy human individuals. Per germline, CDR1 LNHDA and CDR2 SQIVND (reference sequence). This CDR3 has 15 residues. Trimming took 6 bases from V and 4 from J; bases not matched to a gene: 9. Study findings and constraints: The four-donor shared clonotypes exceeded non-shared clonotypes in generation probability, with non-shared ones scoring lower. Naive subsets generally had larger estimated richness than memory subsets. Sampling was confined to blood; repertoires within tissues likely differ.

Points on this clone: Its antigen is still unknown.

The method was immunoSEQ multiplex PCR; TCRdb's version includes in-frame clones alone and lacks a portion of them. The sample contains roughly 2.2 million clones, less than 95% of which appear only once. Study donors comprised healthy, HIV-negative adults devoid of recent acute infection or vaccination. This clonotype originated in a man between 18 and 35 years old in good health. Some clones in this sample may be carry-over from other donors' samples. The sequenced sample consisted of naive CD4+ T cells from PBMCs. Subset meaning: CD45RA+ positively selected. The rearrangement joins TRBV19 to TRBJ2-7, with 10 nucleotides matching TRBD2. Here the CDR3 DNA reads TGTGCCAGTAGCATAAGGAGCGGGAGGGAGTACGAGCAGTACTTC. Amino acids: CASSIRSGREYEQYF.